This TCR beta chain comes out of a study of cytomegalovirus exposure and HLA in healthy donors. With 0 bases removed from V and 5 bases from J, the gap between germline ends came to 16 bases. The V gene's germline CDR1 is SEHNR and CDR2 FQNEAQ (reference sequence). CDR3 length equals 17 residues. Donors showed nominal health when sampled, although they likely had unrecorded immune exposures. This clone turned up a few times. What it binds is unknown. Primers: 60 Vbeta forward and 13 Jbeta reverse. The assay was immunoSEQ multiplex PCR, and TCRdb's table has in-frame clones only and misses some. The sample includes about 93,000 clones, approximately 80% of them seen just once. Whole-study findings and limits: Confirmation was obtained in vitro that three CMV-associated chains are specific for CMV antigens.

The rearrangement links TRBV7-9 to TRBJ1-4, with D uncertain. The TCR sequence derives from a man between 45 and 60 years old in good health and CMV-seronegative. The source material was PBMCs. The DNA for the CDR3 is TGTGCCAGCAGCTTAGCCCGGTCGGCGGCGAAGAATGAAAAACTGTTTTTT. Its protein is CASSLARSAAKNEKLFF.